These 13 T cell receptor beta chains came from one sample sequenced in a study of T cell changes during pregnancy in multiple sclerosis. Repertoires were generated with immunoSEQ multiplex PCR, while TCRdb's copy carries only in-frame clones and drops some. The top ten clones hold over 0.25% of a sample with under 70,000 clones, about nine tenths of them seen once. Material: CD4+ T cells from peripheral blood mononuclear cells, obtained after pregnancy. All receptors come from a female donor with multiple sclerosis, enrolled in a pregnancy study.

The chain employs TRBV29-1 and TRBJ2-1; D gene uncertain. Germline CDR1 and CDR2: SQVTM and ANQGSEA. The CDR3 sequence is 12 residues long. V was pared by 5 bases and J by 6 bases, with 11 bases between. The CDR3 bases are TGCAGCGTTCAGTTGCAGATCAATGAGCAGTTCTTC. This encodes CSVQLQINEQFF.

Only one count was recorded for this clone. The V and J genes are TRBV30 and TRBJ2-5; 14 positions match TRBD2. The CDR3 is 17 amino acids. CDR1 and CDR2 (germline): GTSNPN, SVGIG (reference sequence). With 4 bases clipped from V and 4 bases from J, the junction kept 11 bases outside the gene matches. CDR3 sequence (DNA): TGTGCCTGGACTGACCTTTGGACTAGCGGGGGGAGAGAGACCCAGTACTTC. It specifies CAWTDLWTSGGRETQYF.

V is TRBV6-6 and J is TRBJ2-3, with D hard to call. The CDR3 runs to 16 residues. The germline V gene has CDR1 MNHNY and CDR2 SVGAGI (reference sequence). The V end lost 2 bases, the J end lost 1 base, and 13 bases lay between the germline ends. The CDR3 coding sequence is TGTGCCAGCAGTTACGTGCGAGCCTCTGGCACAGATACGCAGTATTTT. This gives the protein CASSYVRASGTDTQYF.

The CDR3 protein is CASSLNRVNEQFF. DNA for the CDR3: TGTGCCAGCAGTTTAAACAGGGTGAATGAGCAGTTCTTC. The chain has TRBV27 and TRBJ2-1, with a possible D match to TRBD1 (6 bases). CDR1 and CDR2 (germline): MNHEY, SMNVEV (reference sequence). The CDR3 extends over 13 amino acids. Deletions cut 2 bases from V and 7 bases from J, with 9 bases between.

This rearrangement joins TRBV5-1 to TRBJ1-2, with 7 positions matching TRBD1. This CDR3 has 13 amino acids. V lost 3 bases to trimming and J lost 2 bases; unmatched junction nucleotides: 1. Germline loops: CDR1 SGHRS, CDR2 YFSETQ. CDR3 in DNA: TGCGCCAGCAGCTCGGGACAGAACTATGGCTACACCTTC. It yields the protein CASSSGQNYGYTF.

The rearrangement uses TRBV7-2 and TRBJ2-5; TRBD1 aligns across 7 bases. From germline, CDR1 is SGHTA and CDR2 FQGNSA. V trimming: 1 base; J trimming: 5 bases; junction bases outside the gene matches: 7. The CDR3 consists of 15 residues. The CDR3 sequence: CASSLVSQGMETQYF. The CDR3 region has the DNA TGTGCCAGCAGCTTAGTATCACAGGGGATGGAGACCCAGTACTTC.

This chain links TRBV19 with TRBJ2-5, with 7 bases that match TRBD2. The CDR3 spans 16 residues. Trimming cost V 6 bases and J 3 bases; bases outside gene matches: 13. The V gene's germline CDR1 is LNHDA and CDR2 SQIVND (reference sequence). The CDR3 DNA reads as TGTGCCAGTAGCCTTCCAGGGAGTGGGAGGGAAGAGACCCAGTACTTC. Its translation: CASSLPGSGREETQYF.

The chain has TRBV14 and TRBJ2-7, with D perhaps TRBD2 (5 bases). This CDR3 has 13 residues. Trimming removed 2 bases from V and 7 bases from J, with 12 bases in between. Germline assignment: CDR1 SGHDN and CDR2 FVKESK. CDR3 residues: CASSQSGWSEQYF. CDR3 in DNA: TGTGCCAGCAGCCAATCGGGGTGGAGTGAGCAGTACTTC.

This chain connects TRBV11-2 to TRBJ2-3; a weak D match, TRBD2 (6 bases). This CDR3 region has 15 residues. Per the germline V gene, CDR1 is SGHAT and CDR2 is FQNNGV. V lost 5 bases and J lost 0, with 12 bases in between. The chain's CDR3 is CASSILGGSTDTQYF. In nucleotides, the CDR3 is TGTGCCAGCAGCATCCTAGGAGGGAGCACAGATACGCAGTATTTT.

This clone was counted once. V gene TRBV14 combines with J gene TRBJ2-1, with a possible D match to TRBD2 (5 bases). This CDR3 has 15 amino acids. CDR1 and CDR2 (germline): SGHDN, FVKESK. With 2 bases removed from V and 0 bases from J, the gap between germline ends came to 8 bases. The DNA of the CDR3 is TGTGCCAGCAGCCAACCGGGGAGCTCCTACAATGAGCAGTTCTTC. Amino acids: CASSQPGSSYNEQFF.

The chain has TRBV6-6 and TRBJ1-5, with D perhaps matching TRBD1 (6 bases). V lost 8 bases and J lost 7, with 15 bases in between. CDR3 size: 13 residues. The germline CDR1 and CDR2 sequences are MNHNY and SVGAGI (reference sequence). The CDR3 sequence is CASVGHKDQPQHF. The CDR3 DNA follows: TGTGCCAGCGTGGGACACAAAGACCAGCCCCAGCATTTT.

This clone was seen once. V usage is TRBV4-2 and J usage is TRBJ2-3, with 7 bases fitting TRBD1. The V gene's germline CDR1 is LGHNA and CDR2 YNFKEQ. The CDR3 loop spans 15 amino acids. V dropped 1 base and J dropped 3; count of bases not matched to a gene: 4. The CDR3, as DNA: TGTGCCAGCAGCCAAGCAGGGGGTCAAACAGATACGCAGTATTTT. Translation gives CASSQAGGQTDTQYF.

This chain links TRBV11-2 with TRBJ2-1, with 9 nucleotides matching TRBD2. V trimming: 0 bases; J trimming: 8 bases; junction bases outside the gene matches: 8. The CDR3 spans 16 residues. Germline V CDR1 and CDR2: SGHAT, FQNNGV. Here the CDR3 reads CASSLEGREGLDEQFF. The DNA of the CDR3 is TGTGCCAGCAGCTTAGAGGGGCGGGAGGGCCTTGATGAGCAGTTCTTC.